This entry lists 12 T cell receptor beta chains sequenced from one sample in a study of T cells in Graves' hyperthyroidism and ophthalmopathy. Regions amplified from RNA transcripts were the TCR beta CDR3 regions. The TCR CDR3 was amplified in a first-round RT-PCR using the HTBI primer set. Each CDR3 protein is one row after TCRdb ran MiXCR on the multiplex PCR reads. Of about 710,000 distinct CDR3 sequences listed, about a sixth were seen once; the top ten hold approximately 8.4%. Sample: blood. These receptors all come from a young man with Graves' hyperthyroidism.

The chain links TRBV19 to TRBJ2-7; 7 nucleotides agree with TRBD1. V shed 5 bases and J 2 bases; nucleotides not matched to a gene: 15. CDR1 LNHDA and CDR2 SQIVND come from the germline V gene (reference sequence). This CDR3 region has 17 residues. The CDR3 coding sequence is TGTGCCAGTAGTCCTCGTCCCGGGACAGTGGGAGCCTACGAGCAGTACTTC. It is translated as CASSPRPGTVGAYEQYF.

The rearrangement uses TRBV6-1 and TRBJ1-1, with 10 bases fitting TRBD1. This CDR3 spans 13 amino acids. Trimming took 7 bases from V and 11 from J; bases not matched to a gene: 10. CDR1 is MNHNS, CDR2 SASEGT, per germline. For the CDR3, the DNA is TGTGCCAGCATTGGACAGGGGGGTCTTTGGGCTTTCTTT. Translating gives CASIGQGGLWAFF.

This clonotype showed up many times. The CDR3 is CASSSWQGGRGYEQFF. In nucleotides, the CDR3 is TGTGCCAGCAGCTCGTGGCAGGGCGGGAGGGGGTATGAGCAGTTCTTC. This chain uses TRBV7-9 with TRBJ2-1; 9 positions match TRBD2. V dropped 4 bases and J dropped 8; count of bases not matched to a gene: 12. The CDR3 contains 16 residues. Germline lookup yields CDR1 SEHNR and CDR2 FQNEAQ (reference sequence).

This chain links TRBV12-3 or TRBV12-4 with TRBJ2-2; 8 bases are shared with TRBD2. The CDR3 totals 16 residues. After removal of 3 bases from V and 2 bases from J, the junction contained 5 bases not matched to a gene. The CDR3 is CASSFTSGANTGELFF. The DNA for the CDR3 is TGTGCCAGCAGTTTCACTAGCGGAGCTAACACCGGGGAGCTGTTTTTT.

The rearrangement uses TRBV7-9 and TRBJ2-5; possible D gene TRBD1, 5 bases. Trimming shortened V by 3 bases and J by 7 bases, and 12 bases separated the two germline ends. CDR1 and CDR2 (germline): SEHNR, FQNEAQ (reference sequence). This CDR3 is built from 13 residues. CDR3 residues: CASSFVTVGTQYF. CDR3 DNA sequence: TGTGCCAGCAGCTTTGTGACAGTTGGGACCCAGTACTTC.

As to this clonotype: Given a much more abundant clone one base away, this may be a read error. The chain recombines TRBV20-1 with TRBJ2-5; 10 positions match TRBD2. V lost 5 bases, J lost 4 bases, and 4 bases stayed unmatched. The CDR3 loop spans 13 amino acids. In germline, CDR1 is DFQATT, CDR2 SNEGSKA (reference sequence). The CDR3 loop is CSALAGVGETQYF. The CDR3 coding sequence is TGCAGTGCTCTAGCGGGAGTTGGAGAGACCCAGTACTTC.

This clonotype was observed a few times. The genes are TRBV9 and TRBJ2-1, with 10 bases fitting TRBD2. Germline-derived CDR1 and CDR2 are SGDLS and YYNGEE. V dropped 4 bases and J dropped 5; count of bases not matched to a gene: 6. The CDR3 consists of 15 residues. This chain's CDR3 is CASSPASGSDNEQFF. For the CDR3, the DNA is TGTGCCAGCAGCCCTGCTAGCGGGAGTGACAATGAGCAGTTCTTC.

This clonotype was detected only once. The chain links TRBV7-3 to TRBJ2-7, with 9 bases identical to TRBD1. Germline V gene sequence: CDR1 SGHTA, CDR2 FQGTGA. This CDR3 spans 14 amino acids. V was clipped by 5 bases and J by 5 bases; unmatched bases: 7. CDR3 DNA sequence: TGTGCCAGCAGCGGGACAGGGAGTGTAGACGAGCAGTACTTC. Translating gives CASSGTGSVDEQYF.

The chain employs TRBV10-3 and TRBJ2-1; 10 bases are a match to TRBD1. The CDR3 is made up of 15 amino acids. Trimming at V came to 6 bases and at J to 2 bases, leaving 4 bases not matched to a gene. Germline loops: CDR1 ENHRY, CDR2 SYGVKD. The CDR3 region is CAIRGGTGAYNEQFF. As DNA, the CDR3 is TGTGCCATCAGGGGAGGGACAGGGGCCTACAATGAGCAGTTCTTC.

This clonotype was picked up many times. The chain couples TRBV20-1 to TRBJ2-7; 10 bases fit TRBD1. The germline CDR1 and CDR2 sequences are DFQATT and SNEGSKA (reference sequence). J lost 7 bases, V lost 0 bases, and 6 bases had no gene match. This CDR3 has 14 amino acids. The CDR3 region is CSARDRQGAEEQYF. CDR3 DNA sequence: TGCAGTGCTAGAGACCGACAGGGGGCAGAAGAGCAGTACTTC.

V usage is TRBV5-1 and J usage is TRBJ2-6; tentative D call: TRBD1 (6 bases). This CDR3 is 18 amino acids long. From germline, CDR1 is SGHRS and CDR2 YFSETQ. Trimming took 0 bases from V and 0 from J, leaving 13 bases between them. CDR3 sequence (DNA): TGCGCCAGCAGCTTGGCCGGGGACACCATCTCTGGGGCCAACGTCCTGACTTTC. The encoded protein is CASSLAGDTISGANVLTF.

Points on this clonotype: Just one base apart from a much larger clone, this may be a read error. V usage is TRBV15 and J usage is TRBJ2-1, with 11 positions matching TRBD1. CDR1 is LNHNV, CDR2 YYDKDF, per germline (reference sequence). The length of the CDR3 is 16 residues. The CDR3 spells CTTSRAPGTGGNEQFF. CDR3 coding DNA: TGTACCACCAGCAGAGCTCCCGGGACAGGGGGGAATGAGCAGTTCTTC.